There are a few counts of the clone carrying this T cell receptor beta chain. The source of the sample is a study of response to subunit inactivated influenza vaccine. V shed 2 bases and J shed 0 bases, with 8 bases lying between them. Germline lookup yields CDR1 SGHTA and CDR2 FQGNSA. The CDR3 sequence is 15 residues long. TCRdb re-called the RT-PCR reads with MiXCR, one entry per CDR3 protein. Of 500,000 to 600,000 distinct CDR3 sequences listed, 6% to 9% are singletons. The clonotype was recovered from a man between 50 and 69 years old who received an inactivated influenza vaccine. Sequenced material: PBMCs from blood, taken roughly 24 months after vaccination. The chain is built from TRBV7-2 and TRBJ1-5, with D possibly being TRBD1 (6 bases). CDR3 bases: TGTGCCAGCAGCTTATTCAGGGGTAGCAATCAGCCCCAGCATTTT. Translating it yields CASSLFRGSNQPQHF.